This T cell receptor (beta chain) originates from a study of blood T cell repertoires in COVID-19. Study-wide background: The United States, Italy and Spain supplied acute and convalescent COVID-19 samples.

Authors' analysis steps: Reference gene primer amplification gave estimated nucleated cell counts. Data came from immunoSEQ multiplex PCR; TCRdb stores just in-frame clones and leaves some out. The DNA was the basis for D and trimming; V, J and clone size are from that table. The sample carries 270,000 or so clones, roughly 88% recorded once. Germline CDR1 reads MNHEY; CDR2 reads SVGAGI. CDR3 length: 16 amino acids. Trimming removed 2 bases from V and 1 base from J; junction bases left unmatched: 5. The chain recombines TRBV6-5 with TRBJ2-7; 10 bases map to TRBD1. Sequenced material: peripheral blood. The source is a woman aged 25 to 45 with active or convalescent COVID-19. The CDR3 loop is CASSYRTGGVSYEQYF. CDR3 sequence (DNA): TGTGCCAGCAGTTACCGGACAGGGGGGGTTTCCTACGAGCAGTACTTC.